This record looks at one TCR beta chain sequence and its context. Its target is not known. Compared with germline, one end of the junction differs, possibly owing to a read error. Using its own MiXCR run on the RACE reads, TCRdb lists one record per CDR3 protein. Of 100,000 or so distinct CDR3 sequences listed, approximately 8.6% are singletons. CDR1 and CDR2 from the germline V gene are KGHDR and SFDVKD. The CDR3 sequence is 13 residues long. This specimen comes from a study of human T cells and chemical hapten exposure. Study-wide context: Sensitization applied 2% DPC to approximately 2 cm by approximately 2 cm of upper inner arm skin. Study-wide points: Those TCRs sitting above 1 in 1000 frequency stayed the same with DPC sensitization. Patch test scores rose with PT1 expanded TCR counts, a positive correlation.

Described time point: patch test 2, 6 weeks after DPC sensitization. Treatment given: therapeutic diphenylcyclopropenone sensitization with weekly scalp DPC. This specimen consisted of whole blood, obtained in connection with sensitization to the hapten diphenylcyclopropenone (DPC). This receptor was obtained from a middle-aged woman with alopecia areata. Some clones in this sample may be carry-over from other donors' samples. The V gene is TRBV24-1, the J gene TRBJ2-7, with 9 nucleotides matching TRBD1. CDR3 in DNA: TGTGCCACCAGTGATTTGGACAGGGGGGACCTGTTCTTC. This sequence encodes CATSDLDRGDLFF.